This paragraph reports one T cell receptor (beta chain). The antigen remains unidentified. This sample is drawn from a study of graft-versus-host responses after intestinal transplantation. Sequencing was performed with immunoSEQ multiplex PCR; in TCRdb, only in-frame clones are kept and a portion is missing. In the table there are roughly 130,000 clones, approximately 91% of which are singletons. Germline V gene sequence: CDR1 MNHEY, CDR2 SMNVEV (reference sequence). This CDR3 spans 16 amino acids. Trimming cost V 2 bases and J 2 bases; bases outside gene matches: 6. This material consisted of unstimulated CD4+ T cells sorted from spleen or lymph node cells, taken before intestinal transplant. This clonotype was sampled from a human donor who received an intestinal transplant. The chain employs TRBV27 and TRBJ1-5; 7 bases are a match to TRBD1. As DNA, the CDR3 is TGTGCCAGCAGTTTAAACTACGGGACAGGCAATCAGCCCCAGCATTTT. This gives the protein CASSLNYGTGNQPQHF.